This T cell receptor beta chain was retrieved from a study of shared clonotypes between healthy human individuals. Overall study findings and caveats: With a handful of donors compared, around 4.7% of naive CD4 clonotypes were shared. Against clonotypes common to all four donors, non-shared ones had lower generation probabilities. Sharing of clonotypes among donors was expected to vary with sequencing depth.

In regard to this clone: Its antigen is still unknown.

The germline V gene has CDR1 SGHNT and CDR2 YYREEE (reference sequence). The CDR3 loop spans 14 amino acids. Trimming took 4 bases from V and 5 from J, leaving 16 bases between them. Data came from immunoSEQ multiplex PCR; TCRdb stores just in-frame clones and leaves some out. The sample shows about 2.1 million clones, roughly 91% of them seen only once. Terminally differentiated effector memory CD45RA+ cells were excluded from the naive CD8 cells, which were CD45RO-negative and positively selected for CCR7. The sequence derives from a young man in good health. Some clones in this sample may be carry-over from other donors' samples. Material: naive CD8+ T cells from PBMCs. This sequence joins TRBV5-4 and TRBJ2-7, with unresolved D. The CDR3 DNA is TGTGCCAGCAGCCCATACTGGAAGGCCCACGAGCAGTACTTC. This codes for CASSPYWKAHEQYF.